This TCR beta chain derives from a study of T cells after yellow fever vaccination. Whole-study findings and limits: A secondary response was less intense yet reached its peak sooner, at day 5 versus 15. Within FACS-sorted repertoires, abundant clonotypes contaminating from the bulk population could be present.

They built TCR cDNA with 5'RACE template switching, a step that put in a universal primer site and UMIs. TCRdb analysed the 5' RACE reads with MiXCR anew, one entry per CDR3 protein. There are about 320,000 distinct CDR3 sequences in the sample; about 10% occur only once, and approximately 3% lies in the top ten. Germline V CDR1 and CDR2: MDHEN, SYDVKM. With 1 base clipped from V and 2 bases from J, the junction kept 5 bases outside the gene matches. The CDR3 totals 16 residues. On this clonotype: Its antigen remains unknown.

The specimen was CD4+ T cells sorted from PBMCs, collected 45 days after the yellow fever booster vaccination. This receptor was taken from a young man who received the YFV17D yellow fever vaccine. The chain joins TRBV28 to TRBJ2-3; 8 bases align to TRBD1. For the CDR3, the DNA is TGTGCCAGCAGTTTATCTGGACAGGGACTCACAGATACGCAGTATTTT. Amino acids: CASSLSGQGLTDTQYF. Supplemented by reference TRBV28 and TRBJ2-3, the full variable domain reads DVKVTQSSRYLVKRTGEKVFLECVQDMDHENMFWYRQDPGLGLRLIYFSYDVKMKEKGDIPEGYSVSREKKERFSLILESASTNQTSMYLCASSLSGQGLTDTQYFGPGTRLTVL.